This T cell receptor (beta chain) is from a study of cytomegalovirus exposure and HLA in healthy donors. CDR3 length: 16 residues. Germline V CDR1 and CDR2: SGHNT, YYREEE (reference sequence). V lost 2 bases, J lost 0 bases, and 5 bases stayed unmatched. Study-wide results and caveats: Rarity characterized most TCR sequences, yet some public TCRs appeared in many donors. Cytomegalovirus association was listed for around 170 TCR beta chains.

To note about this clone: Its antigen is not identified.

PCR employed 60 Vbeta and 13 Jbeta primers. The table came from immunoSEQ multiplex PCR; TCRdb's copy has only in-frame clones and leaves some out. The data show more than 200,000 clones, 70% seen once. The chain is built from TRBV5-4 and TRBJ1-3; 7 bases map to TRBD1. Sequencing was performed on PBMCs. This clonotype originated in a man aged 35 to 55 in good health and CMV-seropositive. CDR3 sequence (DNA): TGTGCCAGCAGCTTAAGACAGGGTTACTCTGGAAACACCATATATTTT. Amino acid sequence: CASSLRQGYSGNTIYF.